This TCR beta chain was obtained from a study of blood T cell repertoires in COVID-19. Repertoires were generated with immunoSEQ multiplex PCR, while TCRdb's copy carries only in-frame clones and drops some. Altogether 250,000 to 350,000 clones are present, 84% being singletons, with the ten largest covering 1.4% to 1.5%. Per germline, CDR1 SGHAT and CDR2 FQNNGV. The V segment lost 3 bases and the J segment 7 bases; nucleotides outside the gene matches: 7. The CDR3 covers 15 residues. This rearrangement joins TRBV11-2 to TRBJ1-5; 9 bases match TRBD1. Sequenced sample: peripheral blood. This sequence was found in a human donor with COVID-19, enrolled during active disease. The donor label of this sample is uncertain. Here the CDR3 reads CASSLGDRVGQPQHF. For the CDR3, the DNA is TGTGCCAGCAGCTTGGGGGACAGGGTGGGACAGCCCCAGCATTTT.